These T cell receptor beta chains were read from a single sample in a study of blood T cell repertoires in COVID-19. Profiled with immunoSEQ multiplex PCR; TCRdb holds only in-frame clones, not every one. The sample lists about 270,000 clones, approximately 86% occurring once. The sample consisted of PBMCs or T cells enriched from blood (not recorded which). The receptor set was obtained from a woman between 18 and 29 years old who had recovered from COVID-19. Both conserved end residues are part of each CDR3.

v_call	j_call	cdr3_aa
TRBV5-1	TRBJ1-1	CASSLAGWTEAFF
TRBV2	TRBJ2-7	CASSGPEQYF
TRBV5-1	TRBJ2-1	CASSLVRVSRNGEQFF
TRBV19	TRBJ2-2	CASSMTVTTGELFF
TRBV10-3	TRBJ2-7	CAISEGSSGSYEQYF
TRBV2	TRBJ1-6	CASTTDPNSPLHF
TRBV29-1	TRBJ2-1	CSASGNGNEQFF
TRBV12-3/TRBV12-4	TRBJ1-1	CASKISRVTEAFF
TRBV6-5	TRBJ2-2	CASCRQGLEGELFF
TRBV27	TRBJ2-6	CASSPGGANVLTF
TRBV19	TRBJ2-5	CASSTSAGGAGTQYF
TRBV29-1	TRBJ2-1	CSVEEFDLHNEQFF
TRBV6-1	TRBJ2-6	CASSGRDRGAAGANVLTF
TRBV30	TRBJ1-1	CAWAIRGGAEAFF
TRBV3-1/TRBV3-2	TRBJ2-7	CASSPLSGFEQYF
TRBV7-9	TRBJ1-6	CASSSPGTGKNSPLHF
TRBV6-5	TRBJ2-2	CASSRGTANTGELFF
TRBV2	TRBJ1-5	CASSKHGVEGGHNQPQHF
TRBV9	TRBJ2-1	CASSPVAGDSYNEQFF
TRBV10-3	TRBJ2-1	CAISVIGVVRFF
TRBV28	TRBJ1-5	CASSETGGDRVGNQPQHF
TRBV6-5	TRBJ2-5	CASSKTGGQETQYF